This TCR beta chain came from a study of blood T cell repertoires in COVID-19. Study details: Sites across the United States, Italy and Spain contributed samples from acute and convalescent COVID-19.

Clones were read by immunoSEQ multiplex PCR, and TCRdb kept only the in-frame ones, dropping some. Altogether roughly 200,000 clones are present, roughly 80% being singletons, with the ten largest covering under 7%. Sequences were obtained from peripheral blood. The sequence derives from a woman in her 40s with COVID-19, enrolled during active disease.

In nucleotides, the CDR3 is TGCGCCAGCAGCCATGGGACAGGGGATCAGCCCCAGCATTTT. It yields the protein CASSHGTGDQPQHF. The chain couples TRBV5-1 to TRBJ1-5, with 10 bases identical to TRBD1. CDR1 is SGHRS and CDR2 is YFSETQ in the germline V gene. The CDR3 extends over 14 amino acids. The ends lost 4 bases at V and 5 bases at J; junction bases unmatched: 3. Looking up the rest from reference TRBV5-1 and TRBJ1-5 gives the full variable domain: KAGVTQTPRYLIKTRGQQVTLSCSPISGHRSVSWYQQTPGQGLQFLFEYFSETQRNKGNFPGRFSGRQFSNSRSEMNVSTLELGDSALYLCASSHGTGDQPQHFGDGTRLSIL.